This T cell receptor beta chain was retrieved from a study of OX40 agonist ivuxolimab in advanced cancers. Whole-study context: Ivuxolimab, an antibody acting as an agonist of OX40 (CD134), was used to treat patients. With a range of roughly 20 to 85, age averaged roughly 60 years, and approximately 83% were male.

Germline CDR1 reads SGHNT; CDR2 reads YYREEE (reference sequence). This CDR3 region has 13 residues. The ends were cut back, 6 bases at V and 0 bases at J, with 9 bases in the middle. The repertoire was sequenced with immunoSEQ multiplex PCR; TCRdb's copy has only in-frame clones and lacks some. This sample has just over 50,000 clones, with 70% to 80% found just once. On cycle 4 day 1 and cycle 7 day 1, as well as at baseline, blood was sampled. The chain combines TRBV5-4 with TRBJ1-1, with a weak D call TRBD1 (5 bases). The sequences come from CD4+ or CD8+ T cells sorted from blood, collected in a trial of the OX40 agonist ivuxolimab. The sequence was obtained from an adult with an advanced solid tumor such as melanoma, head and neck, liver or kidney cancer. The CDR3 loop reads CASTGTVNTEAFF. The CDR3 nucleotides are TGTGCCAGCACCGGGACGGTGAACACTGAAGCTTTCTTT.